The 5 T cell receptor beta chains given below trace back to one sample, sequenced in a study of blood T cell repertoires in COVID-19. Measured with immunoSEQ multiplex PCR; TCRdb has only the in-frame clones, and not every one. The sample contains over 200,000 clones, about 90% of which appear only once. The sequenced material came from peripheral blood. The receptor set was obtained from a young man with COVID-19, enrolled during active disease.

This rearrangement joins TRBV24-1 to TRBJ2-3; 7 bases match TRBD2. V lost 4 bases to trimming and J lost 0 bases; unmatched junction nucleotides: 9. Germline V CDR1 and CDR2: KGHDR, SFDVKD. CDR3 length equals 17 residues. CDR3 sequence reads: CATSDTGGGLSTDTQYF. CDR3 DNA sequence: TGTGCCACCAGTGACACGGGAGGAGGACTAAGCACAGATACGCAGTATTTT.

This chain links TRBV19 with TRBJ2-7; 7 nucleotides match TRBD1. The ends lost 5 bases at V and 2 bases at J; junction bases unmatched: 0. The CDR3 totals 12 residues. Germline CDR1 is LNHDA and CDR2 is SQIVND (reference sequence). This chain's CDR3 is CASSQGAYEQYF. The CDR3 nucleotides read TGTGCCAGTAGTCAGGGGGCCTACGAGCAGTACTTC.

In DNA, the CDR3 is TGTGCCAGCAGTGAGCAGGGGTACACCTTC. Translated, it gives CASSEQGYTF. This chain connects TRBV2 to TRBJ1-2; D may be TRBD1 (6 bases). Trimming took 3 bases from V and 11 from J, leaving 7 bases between them. CDR1 is SNHLY and CDR2 is FYNNEI in the germline V gene. CDR3 length equals 10 residues.

This clone was seen just once. The chain recombines TRBV5-1 with TRBJ1-4; D unclear. The CDR3 runs 13 residues. Germline V gives CDR1 SGHRS, CDR2 YFSETQ. V was cut by 0 bases and J by 6 bases, with 6 bases left in between. The CDR3 loop is CASSLAVDEKLFF. CDR3 DNA sequence: TGCGCCAGCAGCTTGGCGGTTGATGAAAAACTGTTTTTT. The full variable domain, in which reference TRBV5-1 and TRBJ1-4 provide the parts outside the CDR3, is KAGVTQTPRYLIKTRGQQVTLSCSPISGHRSVSWYQQTPGQGLQFLFEYFSETQRNKGNFPGRFSGRQFSNSRSEMNVSTLELGDSALYLCASSLAVDEKLFFGSGTQLSVL.

The sample holds a few counts of this clone. V usage is TRBV7-2 and J usage is TRBJ2-4, with 10 positions matching TRBD1. The CDR3 is 16 amino acids. Germline lookup yields CDR1 SGHTA and CDR2 FQGNSA. The trim removed 5 bases at V and 1 base at J, leaving 5 bases unmatched. DNA of the CDR3: TGTGCCAGCAGCGAAGACAGGGGGCTTGCCAAAAACATTCAGTACTTC. Its translation: CASSEDRGLAKNIQYF.